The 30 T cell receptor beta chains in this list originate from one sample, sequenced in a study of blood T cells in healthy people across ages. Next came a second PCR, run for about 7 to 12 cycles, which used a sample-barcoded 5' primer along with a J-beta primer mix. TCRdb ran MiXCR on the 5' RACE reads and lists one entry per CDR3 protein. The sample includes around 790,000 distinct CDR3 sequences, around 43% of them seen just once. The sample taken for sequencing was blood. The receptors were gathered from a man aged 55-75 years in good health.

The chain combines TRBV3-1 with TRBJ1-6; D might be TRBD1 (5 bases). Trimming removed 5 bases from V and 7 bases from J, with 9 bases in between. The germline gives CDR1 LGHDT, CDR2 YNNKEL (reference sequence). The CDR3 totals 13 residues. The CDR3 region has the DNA TGTGCCAGCAGCGGGACGACCAATTCACCCCTCCACTTT. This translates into CASSGTTNSPLHF. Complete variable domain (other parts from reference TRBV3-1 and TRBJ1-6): DTAVSQTPKYLVTQMGNDKSIKCEQNLGHDTMYWYKQDSKKFLKIMFSYNNKELIINETVPNRFSPKSPDKAHLNLHINSLELGDSAVYFCASSGTTNSPLHFGNGTRLTVT.

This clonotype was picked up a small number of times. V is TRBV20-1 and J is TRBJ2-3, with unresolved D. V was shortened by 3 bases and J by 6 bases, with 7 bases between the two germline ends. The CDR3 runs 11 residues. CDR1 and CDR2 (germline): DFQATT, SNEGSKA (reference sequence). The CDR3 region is CSASDTDTQYF. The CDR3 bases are TGCAGTGCTAGTGACACTGATACGCAGTATTTT.

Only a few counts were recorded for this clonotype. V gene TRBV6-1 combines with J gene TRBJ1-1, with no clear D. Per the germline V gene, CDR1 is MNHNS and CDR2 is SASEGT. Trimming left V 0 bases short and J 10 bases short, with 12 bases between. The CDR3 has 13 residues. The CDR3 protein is CASSEADIGGAFF. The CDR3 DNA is TGTGCCAGCAGTGAAGCGGATATAGGCGGAGCTTTCTTT.

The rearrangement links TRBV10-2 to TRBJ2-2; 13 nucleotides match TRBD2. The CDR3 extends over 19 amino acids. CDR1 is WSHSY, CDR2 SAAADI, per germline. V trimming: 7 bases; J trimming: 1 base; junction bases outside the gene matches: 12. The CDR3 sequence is CASTGLAGADGMNTGELFF. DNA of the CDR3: TGCGCCAGCACCGGACTAGCGGGAGCGGACGGAATGAACACCGGGGAGCTGTTTTTT.

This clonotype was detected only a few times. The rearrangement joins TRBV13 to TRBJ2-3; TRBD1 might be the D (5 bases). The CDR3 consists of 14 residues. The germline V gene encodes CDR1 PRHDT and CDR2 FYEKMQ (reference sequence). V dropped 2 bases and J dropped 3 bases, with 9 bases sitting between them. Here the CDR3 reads CASSLKSGTDTQYF. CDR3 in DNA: TGTGCCAGCAGCTTAAAATCAGGGACAGATACGCAGTATTTT.

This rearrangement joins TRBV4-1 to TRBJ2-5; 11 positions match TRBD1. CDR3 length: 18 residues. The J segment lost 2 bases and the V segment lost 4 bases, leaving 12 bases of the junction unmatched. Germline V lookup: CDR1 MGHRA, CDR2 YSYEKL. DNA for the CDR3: TGCGCCAGCAGCCCCCGGACAGGGGGCAATGGTAGGCAAGAGACCCAGTACTTC. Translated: CASSPRTGGNGRQETQYF.

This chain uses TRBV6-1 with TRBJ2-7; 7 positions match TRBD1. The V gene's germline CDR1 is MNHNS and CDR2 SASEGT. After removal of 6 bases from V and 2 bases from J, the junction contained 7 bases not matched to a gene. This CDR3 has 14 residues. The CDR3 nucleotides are TGTGCCAGCAGGACAGGGATGGGTACCTACGAGCAGTACTTC. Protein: CASRTGMGTYEQYF.

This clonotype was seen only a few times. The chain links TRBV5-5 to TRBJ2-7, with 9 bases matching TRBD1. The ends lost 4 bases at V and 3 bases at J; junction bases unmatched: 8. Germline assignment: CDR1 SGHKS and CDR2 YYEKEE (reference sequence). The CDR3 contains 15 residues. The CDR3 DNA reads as TGTGCCAGCAGCCCCGGGACAGGGACCGACTACGAGCAGTACTTC. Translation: CASSPGTGTDYEQYF.

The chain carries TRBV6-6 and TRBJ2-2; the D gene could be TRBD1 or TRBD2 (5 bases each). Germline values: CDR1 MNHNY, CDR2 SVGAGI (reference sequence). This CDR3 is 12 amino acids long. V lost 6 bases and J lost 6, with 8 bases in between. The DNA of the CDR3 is TGTGCCAGCAGCGGGGCGTCCGGGGAGCTGTTTTTT. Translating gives CASSGASGELFF.

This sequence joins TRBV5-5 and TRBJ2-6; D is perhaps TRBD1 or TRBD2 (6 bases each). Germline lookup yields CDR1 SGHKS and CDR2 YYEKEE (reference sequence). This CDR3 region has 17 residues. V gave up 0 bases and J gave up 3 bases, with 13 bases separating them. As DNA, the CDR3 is TGTGCCAGCAGCTTGGCCACGGGGGCGGGTGGGGCCAACGTCCTGACTTTC. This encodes CASSLATGAGGANVLTF.

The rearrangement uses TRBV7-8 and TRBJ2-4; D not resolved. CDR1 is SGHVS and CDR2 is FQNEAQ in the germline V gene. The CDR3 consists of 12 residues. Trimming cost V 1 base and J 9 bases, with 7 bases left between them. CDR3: CASSLDGVIQYF. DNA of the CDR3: TGTGCCAGCAGCTTAGATGGCGTCATTCAGTACTTC.

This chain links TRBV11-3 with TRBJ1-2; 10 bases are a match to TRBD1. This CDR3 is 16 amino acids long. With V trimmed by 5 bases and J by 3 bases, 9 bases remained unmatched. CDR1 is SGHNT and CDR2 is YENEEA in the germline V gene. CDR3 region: CASSGQTGGEDYGYTF. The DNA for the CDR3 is TGTGCCAGCAGCGGCCAGACAGGGGGCGAAGACTATGGCTACACCTTC.

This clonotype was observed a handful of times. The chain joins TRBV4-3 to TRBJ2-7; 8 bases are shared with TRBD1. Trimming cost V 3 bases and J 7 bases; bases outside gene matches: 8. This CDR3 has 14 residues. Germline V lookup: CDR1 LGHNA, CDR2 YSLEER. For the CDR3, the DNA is TGCGCCAGCAGCCAGAGCAGGGGGCGATATGAGCAGTACTTC. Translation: CASSQSRGRYEQYF.

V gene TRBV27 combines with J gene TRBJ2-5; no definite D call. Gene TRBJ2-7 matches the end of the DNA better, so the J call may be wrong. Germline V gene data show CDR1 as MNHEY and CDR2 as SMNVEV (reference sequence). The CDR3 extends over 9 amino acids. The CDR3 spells CATALEQYF. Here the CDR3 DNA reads TGTGCCACCGCCCTCGAGCAGTACTTC.

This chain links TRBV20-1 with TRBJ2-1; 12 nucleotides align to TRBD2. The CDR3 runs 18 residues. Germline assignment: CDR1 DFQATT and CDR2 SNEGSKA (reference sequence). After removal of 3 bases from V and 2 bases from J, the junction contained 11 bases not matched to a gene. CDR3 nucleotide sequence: TGCAGTGCTAGCGGGCTAGCGGGGGGGTTGTTGCCCTACAATGAGCAGTTCTTC. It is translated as CSASGLAGGLLPYNEQFF.

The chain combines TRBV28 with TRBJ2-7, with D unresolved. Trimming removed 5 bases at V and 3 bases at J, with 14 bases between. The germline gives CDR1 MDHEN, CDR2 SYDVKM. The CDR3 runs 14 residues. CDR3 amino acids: CASSPVEGDYEQYF. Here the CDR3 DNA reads TGTGCCAGCAGTCCAGTCGAAGGAGACTACGAGCAGTACTTC.

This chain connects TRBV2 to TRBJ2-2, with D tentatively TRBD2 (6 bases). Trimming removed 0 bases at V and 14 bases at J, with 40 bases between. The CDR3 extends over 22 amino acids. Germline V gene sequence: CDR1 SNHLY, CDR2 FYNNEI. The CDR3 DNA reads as TGTGCCAGCAGTGAAGCGTCCGACCCGACCGATGGGAACCGGGGCGGAGGGTCGGAACTGTTTTTT. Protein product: CASSEASDPTDGNRGGGSELFF.

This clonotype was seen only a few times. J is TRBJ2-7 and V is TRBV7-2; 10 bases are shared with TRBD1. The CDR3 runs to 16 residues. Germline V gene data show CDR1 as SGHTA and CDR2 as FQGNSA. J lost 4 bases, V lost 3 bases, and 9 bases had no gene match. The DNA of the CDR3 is TGTGCCAGCAGCTTTGCCCCGGGACAGGGGAAATACGAGCAGTACTTC. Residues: CASSFAPGQGKYEQYF.

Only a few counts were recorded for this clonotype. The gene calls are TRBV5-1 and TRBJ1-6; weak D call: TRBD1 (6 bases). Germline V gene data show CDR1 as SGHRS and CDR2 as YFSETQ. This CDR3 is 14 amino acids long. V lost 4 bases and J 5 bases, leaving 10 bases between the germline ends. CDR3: CASSQGQNNSPLHF. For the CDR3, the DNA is TGCGCCAGCAGCCAAGGACAGAATAATTCACCCCTCCACTTT.

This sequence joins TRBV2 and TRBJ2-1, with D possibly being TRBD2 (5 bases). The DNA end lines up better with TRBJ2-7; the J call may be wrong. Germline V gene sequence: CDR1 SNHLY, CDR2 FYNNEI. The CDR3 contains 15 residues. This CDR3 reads CASSEEQRLRGEQYF. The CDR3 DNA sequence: TGTGCCAGCAGTGAGGAACAGAGACTTCGGGGCGAGCAGTACTTC.

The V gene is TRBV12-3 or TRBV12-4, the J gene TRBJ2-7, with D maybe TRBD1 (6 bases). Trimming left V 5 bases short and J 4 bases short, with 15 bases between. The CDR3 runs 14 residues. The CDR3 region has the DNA TGTGCCAGCAGTAAGACAGGAGGCTATTACGAGCAGTACTTC. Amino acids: CASSKTGGYYEQYF.

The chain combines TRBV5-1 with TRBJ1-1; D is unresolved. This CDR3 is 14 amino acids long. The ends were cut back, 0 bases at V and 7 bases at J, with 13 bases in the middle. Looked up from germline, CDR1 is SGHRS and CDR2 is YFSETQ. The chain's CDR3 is CASSLGGRQNEAFF. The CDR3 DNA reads TGCGCCAGCAGCTTGGGAGGCAGGCAGAATGAAGCTTTCTTT.

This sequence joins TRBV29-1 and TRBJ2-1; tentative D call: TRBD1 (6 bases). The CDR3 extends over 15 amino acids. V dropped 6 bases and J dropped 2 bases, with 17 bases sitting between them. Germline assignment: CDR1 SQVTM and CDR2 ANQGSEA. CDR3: CSVDTGRPPYNEQFF. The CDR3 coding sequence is TGCAGCGTAGATACAGGGAGACCACCCTACAATGAGCAGTTCTTC.

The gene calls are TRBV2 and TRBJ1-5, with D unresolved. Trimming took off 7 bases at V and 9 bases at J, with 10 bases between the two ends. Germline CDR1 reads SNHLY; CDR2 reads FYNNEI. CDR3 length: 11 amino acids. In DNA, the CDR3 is TGTGCCAGCACCTCCGGCTGGCCCCAGCATTTT. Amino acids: CASTSGWPQHF.

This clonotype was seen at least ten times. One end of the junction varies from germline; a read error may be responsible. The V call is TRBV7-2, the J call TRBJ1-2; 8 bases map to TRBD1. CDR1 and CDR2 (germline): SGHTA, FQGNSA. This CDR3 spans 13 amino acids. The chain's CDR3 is CASSWGQAYGYTF. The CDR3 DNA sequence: TGCGCCAGCAGCTGGGGACAGGCCTATGGCTACACCTTC.

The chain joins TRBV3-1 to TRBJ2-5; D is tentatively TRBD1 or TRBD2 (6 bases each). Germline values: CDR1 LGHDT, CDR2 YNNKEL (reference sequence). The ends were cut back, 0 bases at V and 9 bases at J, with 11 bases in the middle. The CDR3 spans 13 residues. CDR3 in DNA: TGTGCCAGCAGCCAAGATAGGGGGGCGGCCCAGTACTTC. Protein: CASSQDRGAAQYF.

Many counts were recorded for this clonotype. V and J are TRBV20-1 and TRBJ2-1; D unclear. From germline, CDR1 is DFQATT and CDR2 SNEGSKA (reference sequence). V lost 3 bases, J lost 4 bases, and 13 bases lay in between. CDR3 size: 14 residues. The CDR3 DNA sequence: TGCAGTGCTAGCCCCATTCCTACTTACAATGAGCAGTTCTTC. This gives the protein CSASPIPTYNEQFF.

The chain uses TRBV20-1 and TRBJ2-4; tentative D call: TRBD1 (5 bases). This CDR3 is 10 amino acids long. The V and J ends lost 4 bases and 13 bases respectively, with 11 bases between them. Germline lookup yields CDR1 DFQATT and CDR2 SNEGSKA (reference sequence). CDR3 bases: TGCAGTGCTATCAGGGAAGAGCAGTACTTC. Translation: CSAIREEQYF.

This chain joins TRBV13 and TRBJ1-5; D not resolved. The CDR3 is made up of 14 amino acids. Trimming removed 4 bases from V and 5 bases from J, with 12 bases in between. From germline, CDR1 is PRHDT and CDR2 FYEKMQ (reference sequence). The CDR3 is CASSSGGGDQPQHF. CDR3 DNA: TGTGCCAGCAGCTCAGGAGGTGGGGATCAGCCCCAGCATTTT.

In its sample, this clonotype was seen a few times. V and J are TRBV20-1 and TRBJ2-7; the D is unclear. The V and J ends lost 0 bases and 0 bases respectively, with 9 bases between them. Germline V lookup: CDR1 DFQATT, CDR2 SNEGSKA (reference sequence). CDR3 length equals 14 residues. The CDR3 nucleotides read TGCAGTGCTAGAGATGGTAGTAACTCCTACGAGCAGTACTTC. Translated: CSARDGSNSYEQYF.